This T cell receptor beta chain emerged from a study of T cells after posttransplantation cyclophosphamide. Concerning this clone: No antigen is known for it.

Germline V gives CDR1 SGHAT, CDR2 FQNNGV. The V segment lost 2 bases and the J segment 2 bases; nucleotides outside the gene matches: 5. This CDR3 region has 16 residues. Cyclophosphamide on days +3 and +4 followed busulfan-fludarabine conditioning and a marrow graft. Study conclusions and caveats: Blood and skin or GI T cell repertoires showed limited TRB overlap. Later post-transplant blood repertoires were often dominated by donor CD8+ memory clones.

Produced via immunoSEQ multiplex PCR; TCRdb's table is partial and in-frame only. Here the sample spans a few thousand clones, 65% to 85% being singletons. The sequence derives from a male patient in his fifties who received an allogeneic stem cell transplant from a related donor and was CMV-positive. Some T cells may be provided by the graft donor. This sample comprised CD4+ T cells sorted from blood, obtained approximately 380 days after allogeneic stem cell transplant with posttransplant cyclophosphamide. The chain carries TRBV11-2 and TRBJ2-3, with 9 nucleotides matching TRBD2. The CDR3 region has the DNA TGTGCCAGCAGCTTACTAGCGGGAATGGTCACAGATACGCAGTATTTT. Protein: CASSLLAGMVTDTQYF. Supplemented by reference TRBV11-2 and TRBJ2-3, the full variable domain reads EAGVAQSPRYKIIEKRQSVAFWCNPISGHATLYWYQQILGQGPKLLIQFQNNGVVDDSQLPKDRFSAERLKGVDSTLKIQPAKLEDSAVYLCASSLLAGMVTDTQYFGPGTRLTVL.